This TCR beta chain was documented in a study of immune heterogeneity within non-small cell lung tumors. Template material for each sample was roughly 600 ng of bulk tumor genomic DNA. Widely spaced biopsies, several per primary tumor, were obtained at surgery. The cohort was untreated, with newly diagnosed non-small cell lung cancer undergoing curative surgery. Germline assignment: CDR1 MNHEY and CDR2 SVGEGT. V dropped 0 bases and J dropped 6 bases, with 3 bases sitting between them. CDR3 length equals 12 residues. The TCR beta CDR3 region was amplified by multiplex PCR employing 32 V and 13 J primers. TCRdb independently ran MiXCR on the multiplex PCR reads; one entry per CDR3 protein. The sample consists of 20,000 to 25,000 distinct CDR3 sequences, about 25% of them appearing once. By share of the sample, this clonotype is medium-sized.

Sequencing used lung tumor tissue. The chain combines TRBV6-2 or TRBV6-3 with TRBJ2-1; unclear D gene. This clonotype was sampled from a man aged 40-49 years with non-small cell lung cancer. The CDR3 sequence: CASSYSPNEQFF. In DNA, the CDR3 is TGTGCCAGCAGTTACTCGCCCAATGAGCAGTTCTTC.